This T cell receptor (beta chain) was sequenced in a study of T cells in Graves' hyperthyroidism and ophthalmopathy. Study results and caveats: A 13 V-J model separated ophthalmopathy from stable hyperthyroidism. In validation, the model predicted ophthalmopathy. These predictions came a median about 6.5 months before onset.

This clonotype was counted at least ten times. Antigen: not known. A read error may produce the germline difference seen at one junction end. Germline CDR1 SNHLY, CDR2 FYNNEI. The CDR3 extends over 15 amino acids. It was RNA transcripts that yielded the amplified TCR beta CDR3 regions. The HTBI primer set was used in a first-round RT-PCR of the TCR CDR3. TCRdb re-called the multiplex PCR reads through MiXCR, storing one row per CDR3 protein. Of hundreds of thousands of distinct CDR3 sequences in the sample, approximately 20% were seen once. Duration under 3 months, a NOSPECS grade of at least 4, and a Clinical Activity Score of at least 3 characterized the ophthalmopathy patients. Diagnosing involved the use of clinical symptoms, serum thyroxine and TRAb, thyroid ultrasound and orbital computed tomography.

The sequenced sample consisted of blood. The chain employs TRBV2 and TRBJ2-1, with 9 bases lining up with TRBD1. This TCR came from a man in his thirties or forties with Graves' ophthalmopathy. CDR3: CASREDRGSYNEQFF. CDR3 sequence (DNA): TGTGCCAGCAGGGAAGACAGGGGGTCCTACAATGAGCAGTTCTTC.